This entry lists 5 T cell receptor beta chains sequenced from one sample in a study of spatial heterogeneity in lung cancer. Time point specified: sample taken at primary tumor resection. Study-level points and caveats: Counts of expanded alpha and beta TCRs within tumors tracked the tumor nonsynonymous mutation count.

Using its own MiXCR run on the 5' RACE reads, TCRdb lists one record per CDR3 protein. The sample includes thousands of distinct CDR3 sequences, over 3.5% of them seen just once. These receptors have no identified antigens. The starting material was lung tumor tissue, obtained at surgery. These receptors all come from a male donor with early-stage non-small cell lung cancer.

In this sample, this clonotype turned up many times. The rearrangement links TRBV5-6 to TRBJ2-3; TRBD1 matches 7 bases. J lost 4 bases, V lost 2 bases, and 4 bases had no gene match. CDR3 size: 14 residues. Germline values: CDR1 SGHDT, CDR2 YYEEEE. For the CDR3, the DNA is TGTGCCAGCAGCTTATCTCAGGGGGCAGATACGCAGTATTTT. Translating gives CASSLSQGADTQYF.

In its sample, this clonotype is medium-sized. The chain recombines TRBV5-1 with TRBJ1-6; D is ambiguous. V was pared by 0 bases and J by 7 bases, with 11 bases between. The length of the CDR3 is 15 residues. CDR1 and CDR2 from the germline V gene are SGHRS and YFSETQ. The CDR3 loop is CASSLESDGNSPLHF. The CDR3 DNA follows: TGCGCCAGCAGCTTGGAATCCGATGGGAATTCACCCCTCCACTTT.

This clonotype has ten or more counts. The chain has TRBV20-1 and TRBJ1-6, with 7 bases that match TRBD1. The germline CDR1 and CDR2 sequences are DFQATT and SNEGSKA (reference sequence). The V segment lost 1 base and the J segment 11 bases; nucleotides outside the gene matches: 5. CDR3 size: 13 residues. Here the CDR3 reads CSARARTGAPLHF. In DNA form, the CDR3 reads TGCAGTGCTAGAGCCAGAACAGGGGCACCCCTCCACTTT.

By its share, this clonotype is medium-sized. This sequence joins TRBV25-1 and TRBJ1-1; 7 positions match TRBD1. V lost 4 bases to trimming and J lost 2 bases; unmatched junction nucleotides: 7. This CDR3 has 15 residues. CDR1 is MGHDK and CDR2 is SYGVNS in the germline V gene. The CDR3 DNA reads as TGTGCCAGCAGTGGCTGGACAGGCCTAAACACTGAAGCTTTCTTT. The encoded protein is CASSGWTGLNTEAFF.

By share, this clonotype ranks as large. The V call is TRBV2, the J call TRBJ1-2; no firm D call. CDR1 and CDR2 from the germline V gene are SNHLY and FYNNEI. CDR3 length equals 13 residues. Trimming took off 4 bases at V and 3 bases at J, with 9 bases between the two ends. The CDR3, as DNA: TGTGCCAGCAGTGGGGTCACCGACTATGGCTACACCTTC. It translates to CASSGVTDYGYTF.